One sample yielded the 4 T cell receptor beta chains listed below, sequenced in a study of regulatory T cells in long-lasting Graves disease. Time point: newly diagnosed GD, antithyroid drugs for less than 3 months. PBMC-derived RNA was used for the TCR library. The TCR beta library used iRepertoire HTBI primers with Arm-PCR amplification of CDR3. TCRdb re-analysed the multiplex PCR reads in MiXCR, keeping a single row per CDR3 protein. Of over 500,000 distinct CDR3 sequences in the sample, 15% to 20% were seen once. A further study also used this sample, focusing on T cells in Graves' hyperthyroidism and ophthalmopathy.

The sample was peripheral blood mononuclear cells (PBMCs), taken at new diagnosis, from a patient treated with antithyroid drugs. Receptor source: a man between 18 and 35 years old with Graves disease.

This clonotype has only a few counts. The CDR3 DNA reads TGTGCCAGCAGTGAAGGGGCAGGGTACGACACCGGAAACACCATATATTTT. Amino acids: CASSEGAGYDTGNTIYF. The chain recombines TRBV6-1 with TRBJ1-3; tentatively, D is TRBD1 (5 bases). The V end lost 1 base, the J end lost 4 bases, and 17 bases lay between the germline ends. CDR3 size: 17 residues. Germline loops: CDR1 MNHNS, CDR2 SASEGT.

The chain couples TRBV9 to TRBJ1-1; tentatively, D is TRBD1 (6 bases). Germline V gives CDR1 SGDLS, CDR2 YYNGEE. The ends were cut back, 6 bases at V and 4 bases at J, with 13 bases in the middle. This CDR3 region has 13 residues. The CDR3 bases are TGTGCCAGCAACCCCGGCAGGGGCACTGAAGCTTTCTTT. Translated, it gives CASNPGRGTEAFF.

This clonotype has a count of ten or more. The chain joins TRBV6-1 to TRBJ1-1; no firm D call. The length of the CDR3 is 15 residues. Per germline, CDR1 MNHNS and CDR2 SASEGT. The V end lost 3 bases, the J end lost 0 bases, and 11 bases lay between the germline ends. CDR3 loop: CASSDSFPLNTEAFF. The CDR3 nucleotides read TGTGCCAGCAGTGACAGTTTCCCCCTGAACACTGAAGCTTTCTTT.

This clonotype was detected only a few times. The chain couples TRBV7-6 to TRBJ2-7; 9 nucleotides line up with TRBD1. V lost 2 bases to trimming and J lost 5 bases; unmatched junction nucleotides: 7. The V gene's germline CDR1 is SGHVS and CDR2 FNYEAQ. The CDR3 extends over 15 amino acids. The CDR3 DNA is TGTGCCAGCAGCTTAAGGACAGGGGCCTCAGACGAGCAGTACTTC. It translates to CASSLRTGASDEQYF.